This is a list of T cell receptor beta chains from one sample in a study of Graves' ophthalmopathy and Graves' hyperthyroidism. MiXCR was run by TCRdb on the multiplex PCR reads, yielding one entry per CDR3 protein. Of about 390,000 distinct CDR3 sequences listed, 15% are singletons. Specimen: peripheral blood. Source of these receptors: a woman under 30 with stable Graves' hyperthyroidism. The CDR3 runs from the conserved cysteine through the conserved F or W. A D gene is named only where the DNA matches it firmly. The size entry is marked missing in some rows and otherwise reads once, few, many or a size class.

abundance	v_gene	d_gene	j_gene	CDR3nt	CDR3aa
many	TRBV6-2/TRBV6-3	-	TRBJ1-1	TGTGCCAGCAGTTCACCAGGGTCCAGGACTGAAGCTTTCTTT	CASSSPGSRTEAFF
many	TRBV12-3/TRBV12-4	-	TRBJ2-7	TGTGCCAGCAGTTCCCGGGGCACCTACGAGCAGTACTTC	CASSSRGTYEQYF
many	TRBV11-2	-	TRBJ1-2	TGTGCCAGCAGCTTAGTAGGGGCCAACTATGGCTACACCTTC	CASSLVGANYGYTF
many	TRBV28	-	TRBJ1-1	TGTGCCAGCAGTCCCCCGCACAAGGGGGGGACTGAAGCTTTCTTT	CASSPPHKGGTEAFF
many	TRBV12-3/TRBV12-4	TRBD2	TRBJ2-7	TGTGCCAGCAGTTCCGGACTAGCGGGGGGGAGCTCCTACGAGCAGTACTTC	CASSSGLAGGSSYEQYF
many	TRBV2	-	TRBJ2-7	TGTGCCAGCAGTGAACCGGGGGCGGACTACGAGCAGTACTTC	CASSEPGADYEQYF
many	TRBV11-2	-	TRBJ1-2	TGTGCCAGCAGCTTAATAAGGACAGCCTCGCGTGGCTACACCTTC	CASSLIRTASRGYTF
few	TRBV15	TRBD1	TRBJ1-5	TGTGCCACCAGCAACCAAAGGGGGCCGAGGTTCAATCAGCCCCAGCATTTT	CATSNQRGPRFNQPQHF
many	TRBV12-3/TRBV12-4	TRBD1	TRBJ2-7	TGTGCCAGCAGGTCGACAGGGCCCGAGCAGTACTTC	CASRSTGPEQYF
many	TRBV12-3/TRBV12-4	TRBD1	TRBJ1-1	TGTGCCAGCAGTTTAGACAGGGGGTTCACTGAAGCTTTCTTT	CASSLDRGFTEAFF
many	TRBV7-2	-	TRBJ1-1	TGTGCCAGCAGCACCGAAGTAGCGGATCTAACTTTCTTT	CASSTEVADLTFF
-	TRBV4-2	-	TRBJ2-5	TGTGCCAGCAGCCAAGATATGGCTAGCCAAGAGACCCAGTACTTC	CASSQDMASQETQYF
few	TRBV7-9	-	TRBJ1-1	TGTGCCAGCAGCTCTAGGGCAGACAACACTGAAGCTTTCTTT	CASSSRADNTEAFF
many	TRBV5-5	TRBD2	TRBJ2-7	TGTGCCAGCAGCTTGTTCTTCATCGGGGGGGAGCAGTACTTC	CASSLFFIGGEQYF
many	TRBV11-2	-	TRBJ1-1	TGTGCCAGCAGCCTAAACTCAGGGGAGGTATTCACTGAAGCTTTCTTT	CASSLNSGEVFTEAFF
many	TRBV6-2/TRBV6-3	-	TRBJ2-5	TGTGCCAGCAGACCCGATAGTATGAAGACCCAGTACTTC	CASRPDSMKTQYF
many	TRBV6-5	-	TRBJ1-1	TGTGCCAGCAGTTACTCCGGGCGGACTGAAGCTTTCTTT	CASSYSGRTEAFF
many	TRBV5-1	TRBD1	TRBJ1-1	TGCGCCAGCAGCTACGACAGGGGTGGTGAAGCTTTCTTT	CASSYDRGGEAFF
many	TRBV6-1	-	TRBJ1-1	TGTGCCAGCAACCCGACAGCATCGAACACTGAAGCTTTCTTT	CASNPTASNTEAFF
-	TRBV2	TRBD2	TRBJ2-7	TGTGCCAGCAGTGAAGCGGTAGCGGGAGTAAGCGAGCAGTACTTC	CASSEAVAGVSEQYF
many	TRBV19	TRBD1	TRBJ1-5	TGTGCCAGTAACCTCCGGGACAGCCCATATCAGCCCCAGCATTTT	CASNLRDSPYQPQHF
many	TRBV12-3/TRBV12-4	-	TRBJ1-2	TGTGCCAGCAGTTTGGGGTACACTGCTAACTATGGCTACACCTTC	CASSLGYTANYGYTF
many	TRBV12-3/TRBV12-4	-	TRBJ2-7	TGTGCCAGCAGTTTCTCCGGGGAGCAGTACTTC	CASSFSGEQYF